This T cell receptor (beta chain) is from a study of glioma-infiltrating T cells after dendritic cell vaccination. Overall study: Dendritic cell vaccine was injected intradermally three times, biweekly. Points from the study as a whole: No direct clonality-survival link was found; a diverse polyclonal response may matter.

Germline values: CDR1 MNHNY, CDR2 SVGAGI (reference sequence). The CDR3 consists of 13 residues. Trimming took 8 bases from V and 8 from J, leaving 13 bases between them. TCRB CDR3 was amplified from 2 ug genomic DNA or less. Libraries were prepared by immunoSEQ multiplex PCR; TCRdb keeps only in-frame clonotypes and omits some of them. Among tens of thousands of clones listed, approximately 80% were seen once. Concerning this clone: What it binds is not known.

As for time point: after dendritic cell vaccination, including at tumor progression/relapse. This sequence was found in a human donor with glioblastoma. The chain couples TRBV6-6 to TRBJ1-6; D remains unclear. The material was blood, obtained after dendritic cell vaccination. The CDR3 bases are TGTGCCAGCTCCGATTCGGGTGATTCACCCCTCCACTTT. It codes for CASSDSGDSPLHF.